The next 27 T cell receptor beta chains were all read from a single sample in a study of shared clonotypes between healthy human individuals. Repertoires were generated with immunoSEQ multiplex PCR, while TCRdb's copy carries only in-frame clones and drops some. The data show some 2 million clones, roughly 94% seen once. CD8 cells regarded as naive lacked CD45RO, were positively chosen for CCR7, and omitted terminally differentiated effector memory CD45RA+ cells. Input material: naive CD8+ T cells sorted from blood. These receptors all come from a man aged 18 to 30 in good health.

The chain has TRBV5-4 and TRBJ2-3, with D possibly TRBD2 on 7 matching bases. Trimming stripped 9 bases from V and 0 bases from J, with 14 bases between. In germline, CDR1 is SGHNT, CDR2 YYREEE (reference sequence). The CDR3 contains 14 residues. In DNA form, the CDR3 reads TGTGCCACTCGGGGGGCTTATAGCACAGATACGCAGTATTTT. Protein sequence: CATRGAYSTDTQYF.

This sequence joins TRBV6-1 and TRBJ1-3, with no clear D. CDR1 and CDR2 from the germline V gene are MNHNS and SASEGT. V was cut by 5 bases and J by 4 bases, with 12 bases left in between. CDR3 length: 14 residues. The CDR3: CASSSTQGGNTIYF. CDR3 sequence (DNA): TGTGCCAGCAGTTCCACACAAGGGGGAAACACCATATATTTT.

The rearrangement uses TRBV4-1 and TRBJ2-7, with 10 bases fitting TRBD2. The V and J ends lost 0 bases and 3 bases, in that order; junction bases with no gene match: 5. In germline, CDR1 is MGHRA, CDR2 YSYEKL. CDR3 size: 16 residues. CDR3: CASSQEIAGGFYEQYF. The CDR3 bases are TGCGCCAGCAGCCAAGAAATAGCGGGAGGATTCTACGAGCAGTACTTC.

Points on this clone: In the same sample, other DNA sequences code for this CDR3. This chain joins TRBV9 and TRBJ2-1, with D perhaps TRBD2 (6 bases). Trimming pared 2 bases from V and 7 bases from J, leaving 7 bases between. Germline CDR1 is SGDLS and CDR2 is YYNGEE. The CDR3 sequence is 12 residues long. CDR3 DNA sequence: TGTGCCAGCAGCGTCGCGGGAAATGAGCAGTTCTTC. Translation: CASSVAGNEQFF.

For the CDR3, the DNA is TGTGCCAGCAGTGATGGGCCTTCCACAGATACGCAGTATTTT. Its protein product is CASSDGPSTDTQYF. This chain uses TRBV2 with TRBJ2-3; D call uncertain. The length of the CDR3 is 14 residues. Germline loops: CDR1 SNHLY, CDR2 FYNNEI. The germline V and J ends were trimmed by 3 bases and 2 bases, with 9 bases remaining between them.

The chain couples TRBV7-9 to TRBJ2-7, with 12 bases fitting TRBD2. This CDR3 is built from 15 residues. Per germline, CDR1 SEHNR and CDR2 FQNEAQ (reference sequence). J gave up 4 bases and V 5 bases, and 6 bases lay outside the gene matches. This chain's CDR3 is CASSAQLAGGYEQYF. The CDR3 region has the DNA TGTGCCAGCAGCGCTCAACTAGCGGGAGGTTACGAGCAGTACTTC.

The rearrangement uses TRBV29-1 and TRBJ2-2; 8 bases fit TRBD2. The CDR3 totals 16 residues. Germline CDR1 and CDR2: SQVTM and ANQGSEA. The trim removed 1 base at V and 0 bases at J, leaving 4 bases unmatched. The CDR3 region has the DNA TGCAGCGTTGAAGGGACTAGCACCACGAACACCGGGGAGCTGTTTTTT. Amino acid sequence: CSVEGTSTTNTGELFF.

The rearrangement joins TRBV27 to TRBJ2-7; D is unresolved. Germline-derived CDR1 and CDR2 are MNHEY and SMNVEV (reference sequence). V was trimmed by 0 bases and J by 6 bases, leaving 9 bases between them. The CDR3 consists of 13 residues. The CDR3 nucleotides are TGTGCCAGCAGTTTATCCTTCTTCTCCGAGCAGTACTTC. Its protein product is CASSLSFFSEQYF.

The chain carries TRBV10-2 and TRBJ2-1; the D gene could be TRBD1 or TRBD2 (6 bases each). The germline V gene has CDR1 WSHSY and CDR2 SAAADI. CDR3 length equals 14 residues. V lost 2 bases, J lost 4 bases, and 9 bases lay in between. The CDR3 DNA sequence: TGCGCCAGCAGTGAGAGGGGGGCTTACAATGAGCAGTTCTTC. Protein sequence: CASSERGAYNEQFF.

The CDR3 DNA reads as TGTGCCAGCAGCCGGGGGGGACAGGGGTTCACCTACACCTTC. It encodes CASSRGGQGFTYTF. V and J are TRBV7-2 and TRBJ1-2; TRBD1 matches at 10 bases. V lost 5 bases, J lost 10 bases, and 10 bases stayed unmatched. This CDR3 region has 14 residues. Germline CDR1 reads SGHTA; CDR2 reads FQGNSA. The full variable domain, completed using reference TRBV7-2 and TRBJ1-2, is GAGVSQSPSNKVTEKGKDVELRCDPISGHTALYWYRQSLGQGLEFLIYFQGNSAPDKSGLPSDRFSAERTGGSVSTLTIQRTQQEDSAVYLCASSRGGQGFTYTFGSGTRLTVV.

In this sample, this clone turned up once. The V and J genes are TRBV9 and TRBJ1-2; TRBD1 matches at 8 bases. Germline CDR1 reads SGDLS; CDR2 reads YYNGEE. V was clipped by 3 bases and J by 8 bases; unmatched bases: 9. The CDR3 has 14 residues. The CDR3, as DNA: TGTGCCAGCAGCGCGACGGACAGGGCTGGGGGCTACACCTTC. Residues: CASSATDRAGGYTF.

On this clone itself: Since a much larger clone is just one base distant, this may be a read error. V gene TRBV11-2 combines with J gene TRBJ2-7; D is undetermined. The germline V gene has CDR1 SGHAT and CDR2 FQNNGV. This CDR3 is built from 9 residues. Trimming removed 4 bases at V and 5 bases at J, with 0 bases between. This chain's CDR3 is CASSYEQYF. Written as DNA, the CDR3 is TGTGCCAGCAGCTACGAGCAGTACTTC.

With respect to this clone: The same CDR3 can be traced to other DNA sequences in this sample. J is TRBJ1-1 and V is TRBV19; a possible D gene is TRBD1 (5 bases). The CDR3 runs to 13 residues. The ends were cut back, 5 bases at V and 4 bases at J, with 11 bases in the middle. CDR1 is LNHDA, CDR2 SQIVND, per germline (reference sequence). The CDR3 loop is CASSPTGVTEAFF. The CDR3, as DNA: TGTGCCAGTAGTCCCACAGGAGTCACTGAAGCTTTCTTT.

J is TRBJ1-3 and V is TRBV9; D is undetermined. CDR3 length: 13 residues. CDR1 and CDR2 (germline): SGDLS, YYNGEE. The V end was cut by 4 bases, the J end by 4 bases, with 9 bases between. The CDR3 sequence is CASSPVVGNTIYF. The CDR3 DNA reads TGTGCCAGCAGCCCAGTCGTGGGAAACACCATATATTTT.

This rearrangement joins TRBV5-5 to TRBJ2-7, with unresolved D. Germline V CDR1 and CDR2: SGHKS, YYEKEE (reference sequence). V lost 7 bases and J 0 bases, leaving 11 bases between the germline ends. This CDR3 spans 13 amino acids. This CDR3 reads CASSWTSSYEQYF. The DNA for the CDR3 is TGTGCCAGCTCTTGGACGAGCTCCTACGAGCAGTACTTC.

This clone was recorded a few times. The genes are TRBV4-3 and TRBJ1-5, with 7 bases that match TRBD1. Losses at the gene ends were 0 bases for V and 5 bases for J; bases not matched to a gene: 7. The CDR3 extends over 16 amino acids. Germline V lookup: CDR1 LGHNA, CDR2 YSLEER. The CDR3 coding sequence is TGCGCCAGCAGCCAAGAAGACAGGGCCGGGGATCAGCCCCAGCATTTT. Translated: CASSQEDRAGDQPQHF.

V is TRBV4-3 and J is TRBJ2-1; tentative D call: TRBD2 (5 bases). This CDR3 comprises 14 residues. Germline loops: CDR1 LGHNA, CDR2 YSLEER. The V end was cut by 1 base, the J end by 2 bases, with 6 bases between. DNA of the CDR3: TGCGCCAGCAGCCAAGTCGGGGCCTACAATGAGCAGTTCTTC. It yields the protein CASSQVGAYNEQFF.

The chain joins TRBV2 to TRBJ1-5, with D tentatively TRBD1 (5 bases). The CDR3 contains 15 residues. In germline, CDR1 is SNHLY, CDR2 FYNNEI. V was shortened by 2 bases and J by 2 bases, with 10 bases between the two germline ends. The CDR3 DNA follows: TGTGCCAGCAGTGAAATGGGGCGGGGCAATCAGCCCCAGCATTTT. This gives the protein CASSEMGRGNQPQHF.

This chain connects TRBV12-5 to TRBJ2-5; tentative D call: TRBD1 (6 bases). The length of the CDR3 is 15 residues. The V end was cut by 4 bases, the J end by 5 bases, with 17 bases between. The germline CDR1 and CDR2 sequences are LGHNT and FRNRAP. The CDR3 region has the DNA TGTGCTAGTGGTTCCCCCACAGGGCCTTGGGAGACCCAGTACTTC. Translating it yields CASGSPTGPWETQYF.

The chain is built from TRBV6-1 and TRBJ2-7, with TRBD2 identical over 7 bases. The V gene end was trimmed by 6 bases and the J gene end by 3 bases; junction bases not matched to a gene: 11. This CDR3 has 15 amino acids. Germline V gene sequence: CDR1 MNHNS, CDR2 SASEGT. The CDR3 sequence is CASSVPPRELYEQYF. The DNA of the CDR3 is TGTGCCAGCAGCGTCCCGCCGCGGGAGCTCTACGAGCAGTACTTC.

As to this clone: Other DNA sequences within the sample encode an identical CDR3. The chain carries TRBV6-6 and TRBJ2-7; D is ambiguous. The V and J ends lost 2 bases and 1 base respectively, with 9 bases between them. This CDR3 contains 14 residues. CDR1 and CDR2 from the germline V gene are MNHNY and SVGAGI (reference sequence). The CDR3 here is CASSYTGPSYEQYF. The DNA of the CDR3 is TGTGCCAGCAGTTACACTGGGCCGTCCTACGAGCAGTACTTC.

The V gene is TRBV7-8, the J gene TRBJ2-5; 12 nucleotides match TRBD2. CDR3 length: 19 amino acids. V was clipped by 1 base and J by 2 bases; unmatched bases: 11. CDR1 and CDR2 (germline): SGHVS, FQNEAQ. This CDR3 reads CASSLESLAGGPGQETQYF. The CDR3 bases are TGTGCCAGCAGCTTAGAATCCCTAGCGGGGGGGCCGGGGCAAGAGACCCAGTACTTC.

The chain employs TRBV5-6 and TRBJ1-1; D ambiguous. V was shortened by 0 bases and J by 4 bases, with 13 bases between the two germline ends. The CDR3 contains 15 residues. The V gene's germline CDR1 is SGHDT and CDR2 YYEEEE. The CDR3 bases are TGTGCCAGCAGCTTGGCTGGCGGGGTCTCCACTGAAGCTTTCTTT. The encoded protein is CASSLAGGVSTEAFF.

This sequence joins TRBV27 and TRBJ2-5; D gene uncertain. Per the germline V gene, CDR1 is MNHEY and CDR2 is SMNVEV (reference sequence). V lost 8 bases, J lost 1 base, and 5 bases lay in between. This CDR3 comprises 11 residues. DNA for the CDR3: TGTGCCAGCGGCATCCAAGAGACCCAGTACTTC. Translation: CASGIQETQYF.

Only one count was recorded for this clone. This chain links TRBV6-1 with TRBJ2-1, with a tentative D call TRBD1 (5 bases). Germline V gives CDR1 MNHNS, CDR2 SASEGT. V was clipped by 3 bases and J by 4 bases, with 19 bases between them. The length of the CDR3 is 17 residues. The DNA of the CDR3 is TGTGCCAGCAGTGACGCCGGCTGGCAGGGCCTGTACAATGAGCAGTTCTTC. This codes for CASSDAGWQGLYNEQFF.

CDR3 residues: CASSLNPGKEISYEQYF. The DNA of the CDR3 is TGTGCCAGCAGCTTAAATCCCGGGAAGGAGATCTCCTACGAGCAGTACTTC. The chain links TRBV7-2 to TRBJ2-7; tentative D call: TRBD2 (5 bases). The germline V gene encodes CDR1 SGHTA and CDR2 FQGNSA. V was trimmed by 2 bases and J by 0 bases, leaving 17 bases between them. This CDR3 comprises 17 residues.

The gene calls are TRBV27 and TRBJ1-1; D unclear. V was clipped by 2 bases and J by 5 bases, with 12 bases between them. Per germline, CDR1 MNHEY and CDR2 SMNVEV (reference sequence). The CDR3 consists of 14 residues. For the CDR3, the DNA is TGTGCCAGCAGTTTAGATTGGGGAAGTACTGAAGCTTTCTTT. It is translated as CASSLDWGSTEAFF.